These 25 T cell receptor beta chains were sequenced from one sample in a study of blood T cell repertoires in COVID-19. Using immunoSEQ multiplex PCR, the repertoire was profiled, and TCRdb retains in-frame clones only, with some absent. The table shows under 85,000 clones, with less than 90% occurring only once. The sequenced material came from peripheral blood. These receptors all stem from a man between 45 and 60 years old with acute or convalescent COVID-19.

This clone is categorized as medium-sized. J is TRBJ1-5 and V is TRBV11-1; D is perhaps TRBD1 (6 bases). V shed 8 bases and J shed 1 base, with 18 bases lying between them. The CDR3 has 16 residues. Germline loops: CDR1 SGHAT, CDR2 FQDESV (reference sequence). CDR3 in amino acids: CASGPTGKRSNQPQHF. The CDR3 DNA sequence: TGTGCCAGCGGACCAACAGGGAAACGAAGCAATCAGCCCCAGCATTTT.

The chain recombines TRBV19 with TRBJ2-7, with TRBD1 as a possible D gene (8 bases). This CDR3 spans 13 amino acids. Trimming removed 4 bases from V and 6 bases from J, with 13 bases in between. Germline CDR1 LNHDA, CDR2 SQIVND (reference sequence). The CDR3 sequence is CASSTDREGEQYF. The CDR3 nucleotides read TGTGCCAGTAGTACGGACAGGGAGGGCGAGCAGTACTTC. The full variable domain, rest sourced from reference TRBV19 and TRBJ2-7, is DGGITQSPKYLFRKEGQNVTLSCEQNLNHDAMYWYRQDPGQGLRLIYYSQIVNDFQKGDIAEGYSVSREKKESFPLTVTSAQKNPTAFYLCASSTDREGEQYFGPGTRLTVT.

This rearrangement joins TRBV29-1 to TRBJ1-1; the D is unclear. Germline V gene data show CDR1 as SQVTM and CDR2 as ANQGSEA. V lost 8 bases to trimming and J lost 1 base, with 11 bases between them. This CDR3 comprises 12 residues. The CDR3 here is CSLGRANTEAFF. The CDR3 region has the DNA TGCAGCCTCGGGCGGGCGAACACTGAAGCTTTCTTT.

The V and J genes are TRBV30 and TRBJ2-5, with D possibly TRBD1 on 6 matching bases. Germline lookup yields CDR1 GTSNPN and CDR2 SVGIG (reference sequence). This CDR3 is built from 14 residues. With 5 bases removed from V and 4 bases from J, the gap between germline ends came to 17 bases. CDR3: CAWGTSGDRETQYF. CDR3 DNA: TGTGCCTGGGGAACCTCAGGGGATCGAGAGACCCAGTACTTC. The whole variable domain, filled in from reference TRBV30 and TRBJ2-5, reads SQTIHQWPATLVQPVGSPLSLECTVEGTSNPNLYWYRQAAGRGLQLLFYSVGIGQISSEVPQNLSASRPQDRQFILSSKKLLLSDSGFYLCAWGTSGDRETQYFGPGTRLLVL.

The chain joins TRBV28 to TRBJ1-5; D not certain. In germline, CDR1 is MDHEN, CDR2 SYDVKM. The V end was cut by 1 base, the J end by 0 bases, with 7 bases between. The CDR3 totals 15 residues. CDR3 sequence (DNA): TGTGCCAGCAGTTTATCAGGATATAGCAATCAGCCCCAGCATTTT. It yields the protein CASSLSGYSNQPQHF.

V usage is TRBV5-4 and J usage is TRBJ2-3; 9 nucleotides match TRBD2. Trimming took 5 bases from V and 2 from J; bases not matched to a gene: 15. The CDR3 runs 18 residues. CDR1 is SGHNT, CDR2 YYREEE, per germline (reference sequence). In DNA, the CDR3 is TGTGCCAGCAGTAGGGTGGCTAGCGGGACTAAAAACACAGATACGCAGTATTTT. It yields the protein CASSRVASGTKNTDTQYF.

This clone was seen more than once but under ten times. The chain couples TRBV5-1 to TRBJ2-1; 7 positions agree with TRBD2. The CDR3 extends over 15 amino acids. Germline CDR1 and CDR2: SGHRS and YFSETQ. The V segment lost 4 bases and the J segment 3 bases; nucleotides outside the gene matches: 7. This CDR3 is CASSPLGGGYNEQFF. The CDR3 nucleotides read TGCGCCAGCAGCCCCCTTGGCGGGGGCTACAATGAGCAGTTCTTC.

V gene TRBV7-2 combines with J gene TRBJ1-5, with 8 bases fitting TRBD1. The CDR3 sequence is 13 residues long. V was clipped by 4 bases and J by 5 bases; unmatched bases: 1. CDR1 and CDR2 from the germline V gene are SGHTA and FQGNSA. CDR3 nucleotide sequence: TGTGCCAGCAGCTCGGACAGGGATCAGCCCCAGCATTTT. Protein sequence: CASSSDRDQPQHF.

The rearrangement uses TRBV6-5 and TRBJ2-3; the D gene is possibly TRBD1 (6 bases). The germline V gene has CDR1 MNHEY and CDR2 SVGAGI. The CDR3 length is 15 residues. V lost 8 bases to trimming and J lost 2 bases, with 17 bases between them. CDR3 in amino acids: CASSKSGTYTDTQYF. The CDR3, as DNA: TGTGCCAGCTCAAAATCCGGGACATACACAGATACGCAGTATTTT.

The chain combines TRBV19 with TRBJ1-2; maybe TRBD1 (5 bases). Germline lookup yields CDR1 LNHDA and CDR2 SQIVND (reference sequence). The length of the CDR3 is 13 residues. V lost 6 bases and J lost 8, with 16 bases in between. The CDR3 protein is CASRAGRLGGYTF. The CDR3 DNA reads as TGTGCCAGTAGGGCAGGGCGTCTTGGGGGCTACACCTTC.

The chain uses TRBV5-1 and TRBJ2-2; a weak D match, TRBD1 (6 bases). Germline V gives CDR1 SGHRS, CDR2 YFSETQ. The length of the CDR3 is 14 residues. V dropped 0 bases and J dropped 8 bases, with 11 bases sitting between them. CDR3: CASSLGQGMGELFF. The DNA for the CDR3 is TGCGCCAGCAGCTTGGGCCAGGGGATGGGGGAGCTGTTTTTT.

V gene TRBV12-3 or TRBV12-4 combines with J gene TRBJ1-1; D not resolved. This CDR3 contains 13 residues. Trimming cost V 5 bases and J 0 bases, with 7 bases left between them. The CDR3: CASSNQMNTEAFF. CDR3 bases: TGTGCCAGCAGTAACCAGATGAACACTGAAGCTTTCTTT.

CDR3 in DNA: TGTGCCAGCAGCACGTTCGCGGGACCGAAAGAGGGCACAGATACGCAGTATTTT. Translating it yields CASSTFAGPKEGTDTQYF. This rearrangement joins TRBV11-2 to TRBJ2-3, with a possible D match to TRBD2 (6 bases). The germline V and J ends were trimmed by 5 bases and 1 base, with 22 bases remaining between them. From germline, CDR1 is SGHAT and CDR2 FQNNGV. The CDR3 sequence is 18 residues long. The whole variable domain, remainder taken from reference TRBV11-2 and TRBJ2-3, is EAGVAQSPRYKIIEKRQSVAFWCNPISGHATLYWYQQILGQGPKLLIQFQNNGVVDDSQLPKDRFSAERLKGVDSTLKIQPAKLEDSAVYLCASSTFAGPKEGTDTQYFGPGTRLTVL.

The V gene is TRBV10-3, the J gene TRBJ1-5; no clear D gene. Trimming cost V 6 bases and J 0 bases, with 6 bases left between them. This CDR3 contains 13 residues. From germline, CDR1 is ENHRY and CDR2 SYGVKD. The CDR3 spells CAIRYNSNQPQHF. The DNA for the CDR3 is TGTGCCATCAGATACAATAGCAATCAGCCCCAGCATTTT.

The rearrangement uses TRBV14 and TRBJ2-4, with D maybe TRBD2 (7 bases). Trimming left V 3 bases short and J 2 bases short, with 17 bases between. Germline values: CDR1 SGHDN, CDR2 FVKESK. The CDR3 spans 17 residues. The CDR3 DNA follows: TGTGCCAGCAGCCACCTCGGAGGGGGGGGAACCAAAAACATTCAGTACTTC. Its protein is CASSHLGGGGTKNIQYF.

This chain connects TRBV12-3 or TRBV12-4 to TRBJ1-1, with D tentatively TRBD1 (5 bases). V was trimmed by 1 base and J by 4 bases, leaving 7 bases between them. This CDR3 spans 13 amino acids. The CDR3: CASSLDRFTEAFF. CDR3 nucleotide sequence: TGTGCCAGCAGTTTAGACAGGTTCACTGAAGCTTTCTTT.

The chain has TRBV29-1 and TRBJ2-2; TRBD2 matches at 7 bases. Losses at the gene ends were 5 bases for V and 6 bases for J; bases not matched to a gene: 0. The CDR3 consists of 11 residues. Germline assignment: CDR1 SQVTM and CDR2 ANQGSEA. This CDR3 is CSVRGAGELFF. CDR3 sequence (DNA): TGCAGCGTTCGGGGGGCCGGGGAGCTGTTTTTT.

This chain's CDR3 is CAGTSGGLSSTDTQYF. In nucleotides, the CDR3 is TGTGCCGGAACTAGCGGGGGGCTCTCTAGCACAGATACGCAGTATTTT. This sequence joins TRBV30 and TRBJ2-3; 12 nucleotides line up with TRBD2. The CDR3 loop spans 16 amino acids. Germline V gene lookup returns CDR1 GTSNPN and CDR2 SVGIG (reference sequence). V lost 8 bases, J lost 0 bases, and 9 bases stayed unmatched.

The gene calls are TRBV28 and TRBJ2-1; 11 bases are a match to TRBD2. The CDR3 totals 18 residues. Trimming at V came to 7 bases and at J to 1 base, leaving 12 bases not matched to a gene. Per germline, CDR1 MDHEN and CDR2 SYDVKM. DNA of the CDR3: TGTGCCAGCACCCACCCCTTAGCGGGGGGGATGTCCTACAATGAGCAGTTCTTC. Protein: CASTHPLAGGMSYNEQFF.

This clone has only a few counts. The V call is TRBV29-1, the J call TRBJ2-2; D may be TRBD2 (6 bases). The ends were cut back, 1 base at V and 5 bases at J, with 8 bases in the middle. The CDR3 has 13 amino acids. Germline values: CDR1 SQVTM, CDR2 ANQGSEA. For the CDR3, the DNA is TGCAGCGTTGAAGTACGGGGGACCGGGGAGCTGTTTTTT. Translated, it gives CSVEVRGTGELFF.

The genes are TRBV11-2 and TRBJ1-4, with 11 bases lining up with TRBD1. J was trimmed by 1 base and V by 5 bases; bases with no gene match: 6. The CDR3 is 17 amino acids. Germline V gives CDR1 SGHAT, CDR2 FQNNGV. CDR3 coding DNA: TGTGCCAGCAGCGGAGGGGACAGGGGGAAAACTAATGAAAAACTGTTTTTT. Its translation: CASSGGDRGKTNEKLFF.

This chain joins TRBV19 and TRBJ1-1, with unresolved D. V lost 6 bases and J 5 bases, leaving 16 bases between the germline ends. This CDR3 comprises 14 residues. CDR1 is LNHDA, CDR2 SQIVND, per germline (reference sequence). CDR3 sequence reads: CASRAWVELTEAFF. The CDR3 coding sequence is TGTGCCAGTAGAGCTTGGGTGGAGCTGACTGAAGCTTTCTTT.

The rearrangement links TRBV7-2 to TRBJ1-4, with D possibly TRBD1 on 5 matching bases. CDR1 and CDR2 (germline): SGHTA, FQGNSA. The CDR3 totals 13 residues. With 8 bases removed from V and 8 bases from J, the gap between germline ends came to 15 bases. CDR3 DNA: TGTGCCAGCGGCTCCGGGACTCTCGAAAAACTGTTTTTT. It specifies CASGSGTLEKLFF.

The chain combines TRBV29-1 with TRBJ2-1, with 8 bases matching TRBD2. CDR1 and CDR2 from the germline V gene are SQVTM and ANQGSEA. The CDR3 runs to 16 residues. J gave up 8 bases and V 2 bases, and 14 bases lay outside the gene matches. The CDR3 protein is CSVEPPPQSGRDEQFF. CDR3 DNA: TGCAGCGTTGAACCCCCGCCGCAAAGCGGGAGAGATGAGCAGTTCTTC.

The chain has TRBV4-1 and TRBJ1-3; no clear D. Trimming removed 4 bases from V and 0 bases from J, with 19 bases in between. Germline-derived CDR1 and CDR2 are MGHRA and YSYEKL. The CDR3 sequence is 18 residues long. The CDR3 nucleotides read TGCGCCAGCAGCCCGCCTCCTCGGGGTAGAGACTCTGGAAACACCATATATTTT. It encodes CASSPPPRGRDSGNTIYF.